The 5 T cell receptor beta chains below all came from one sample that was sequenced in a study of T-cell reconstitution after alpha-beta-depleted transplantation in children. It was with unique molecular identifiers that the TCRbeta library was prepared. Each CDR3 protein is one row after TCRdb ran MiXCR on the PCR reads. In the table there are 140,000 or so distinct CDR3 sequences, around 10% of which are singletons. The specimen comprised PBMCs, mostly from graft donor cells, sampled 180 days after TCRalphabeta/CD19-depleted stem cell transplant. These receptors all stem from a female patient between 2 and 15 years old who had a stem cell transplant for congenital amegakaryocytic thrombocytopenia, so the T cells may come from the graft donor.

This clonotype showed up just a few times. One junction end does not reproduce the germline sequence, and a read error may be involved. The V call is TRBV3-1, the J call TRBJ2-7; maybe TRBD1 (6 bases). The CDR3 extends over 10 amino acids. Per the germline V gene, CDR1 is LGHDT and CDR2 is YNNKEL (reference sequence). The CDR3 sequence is CASSRYRGGF. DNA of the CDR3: TGTGCCAGCAGCCGATACAGAGGGGGCTTC.

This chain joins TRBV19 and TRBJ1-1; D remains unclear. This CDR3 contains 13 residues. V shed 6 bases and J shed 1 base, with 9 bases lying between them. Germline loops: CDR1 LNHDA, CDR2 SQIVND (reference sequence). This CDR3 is CASSPTPNTEAFF. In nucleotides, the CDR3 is TGTGCCAGTAGCCCGACACCGAACACTGAAGCTTTCTTT.

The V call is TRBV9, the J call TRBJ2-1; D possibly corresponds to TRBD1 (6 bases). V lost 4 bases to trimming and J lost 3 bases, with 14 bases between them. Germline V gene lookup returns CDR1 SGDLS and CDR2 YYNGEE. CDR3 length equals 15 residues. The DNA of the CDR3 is TGTGCCAGCAGCCGACGGACAGCCGGCTACAATGAGCAGTTCTTC. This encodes CASSRRTAGYNEQFF.

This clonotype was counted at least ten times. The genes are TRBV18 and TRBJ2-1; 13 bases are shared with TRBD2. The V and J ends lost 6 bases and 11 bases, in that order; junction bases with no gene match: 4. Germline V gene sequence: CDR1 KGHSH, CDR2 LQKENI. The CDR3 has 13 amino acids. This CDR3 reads CASSTSGRRQQFF. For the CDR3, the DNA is TGTGCCAGCTCGACTAGCGGGAGGAGGCAGCAGTTCTTC.

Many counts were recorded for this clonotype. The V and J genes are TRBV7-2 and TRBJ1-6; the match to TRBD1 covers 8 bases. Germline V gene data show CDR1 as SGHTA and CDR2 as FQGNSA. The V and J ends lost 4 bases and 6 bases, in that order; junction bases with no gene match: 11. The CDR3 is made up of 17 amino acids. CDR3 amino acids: CASSSNRGGSANSPLHF. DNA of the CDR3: TGTGCCAGCAGCTCTAACAGGGGGGGGTCGGCTAATTCACCCCTCCACTTT.